Given below is one T cell receptor (beta chain) in context. No antigen is known for it. This specimen comes from a study of T cell responses to AZD1222 COVID-19 vaccine. Study-wide points: Females outnumbered males among donors, who were mostly white British; clonal diversity was possibly underestimated. Distributed over spike, vaccine-associated CD4 TCRs predominated at 160-218 and 743-854. The peak T cell response came first, and repertoires were sampled only after it.

The germline V gene has CDR1 MDHEN and CDR2 SYDVKM. The CDR3 spans 13 residues. Germline trimming cut 6 bases from V and 3 bases from J; bases unmatched to any gene: 3. The method was immunoSEQ multiplex PCR; TCRdb's version includes in-frame clones alone and lacks a portion of them. Of 190,000 or so clones listed, more than 75% are singletons. Analysis merged second doses at about 4 or about 12 weeks. The sequences come from peripheral blood, collected 28 days after the second AZD1222 dose. V gene TRBV28 combines with J gene TRBJ2-7, with TRBD1 identical over 9 bases. This sequence was found in an adult who received the AZD1222 COVID-19 vaccine. CDR3 DNA sequence: TGTGCCAGCAGGACAGGGGGAAACTACGAGCAGTACTTC. Encoded protein: CASRTGGNYEQYF.